This T cell receptor (beta chain) is from a study of Ad26.COV2.S vaccination and SARS-CoV-2 variants. Germline V gives CDR1 LGHNA, CDR2 YSLEER. This CDR3 region has 16 residues. V dropped 0 bases and J dropped 4 bases, with 12 bases sitting between them. TCRdb's table, derived via immunoSEQ multiplex PCR, lists solely in-frame clones and lacks some. The table has around 340,000 clones, about 86% seen once. The sample's treatment: roughly 18 received Ad26.COV2.S at low or high dose, single or two shots; 5 received placebo; per-sample allocation not given. On day 63 after the first injection, vaccine and placebo recipients gave samples.

The sequence came from a person between 18 and 59 years old who received the Ad26.COV2.S COVID-19 vaccine or a placebo. The sequencing here drew on peripheral blood, taken in a trial of Ad26.COV2.S vaccine versus placebo. This chain connects TRBV4-3 to TRBJ2-2, with unresolved D. The CDR3 reads CASSQDTGVGTGELFF. The CDR3 coding sequence is TGCGCCAGCAGCCAAGACACGGGTGTTGGCACCGGGGAGCTGTTTTTT.